Presented here are 30 T cell receptor beta chains from one specimen sequenced in a study of cytomegalovirus exposure and HLA in healthy donors. The primer mix had 60 Vbeta and 13 Jbeta primers. Data came from immunoSEQ multiplex PCR; TCRdb stores just in-frame clones and leaves some out. This sample yields about 120,000 clones, of which less than 85% are seen a single time; 20% belongs to the top ten. The sample taken for sequencing was PBMCs. Receptors were obtained from a man aged 18 to 30 in good health and CMV-seropositive.

This sequence joins TRBV7-9 and TRBJ2-2, with a tentative D call TRBD2 (5 bases). Per the germline V gene, CDR1 is SEHNR and CDR2 is FQNEAQ (reference sequence). The CDR3 contains 10 residues. Trimming shortened V by 11 bases and J by 6 bases, and 7 bases separated the two germline ends. The CDR3 region has the DNA TGTGCCGCCGGGGCCGGGGAGCTGTTTTTT. It specifies CAAGAGELFF.

This rearrangement joins TRBV10-1 to TRBJ2-1; 8 positions agree with TRBD1. Germline V lookup: CDR1 WNHNN, CDR2 SYGVQD (reference sequence). This CDR3 is built from 13 residues. After removal of 8 bases from V and 8 bases from J, the junction contained 8 bases not matched to a gene. This chain's CDR3 is CASGSQGAHEQFF. The CDR3 DNA reads as TGCGCCAGCGGTTCCCAGGGGGCCCATGAGCAGTTCTTC.

The rearrangement links TRBV5-6 to TRBJ1-5; possible D gene TRBD1, 6 bases. Germline CDR1 SGHDT, CDR2 YYEEEE. The CDR3 totals 13 residues. Trimming left V 2 bases short and J 7 bases short, with 10 bases between. CDR3 amino acids: CASSFGGAQPQHF. CDR3 sequence (DNA): TGTGCCAGCAGCTTCGGGGGGGCGCAGCCCCAGCATTTT.

This clone appeared once. This sequence joins TRBV5-1 and TRBJ2-1, with 9 bases aligning to TRBD2. The CDR3 length is 15 residues. The germline CDR1 and CDR2 sequences are SGHRS and YFSETQ. V was clipped by 3 bases and J by 3 bases; unmatched bases: 4. As DNA, the CDR3 is TGCGCCAGCAGCTATGCTAGCGGGGTCTACAATGAGCAGTTCTTC. Residues: CASSYASGVYNEQFF.

The chain combines TRBV5-6 with TRBJ1-2; 7 bases map to TRBD1. After removal of 2 bases from V and 3 bases from J, the junction contained 7 bases not matched to a gene. CDR1 and CDR2 (germline): SGHDT, YYEEEE. This CDR3 comprises 15 residues. This chain's CDR3 is CASSFEGGAYYGYTF. The CDR3 DNA is TGTGCCAGCAGCTTTGAAGGGGGCGCGTACTATGGCTACACCTTC.

V gene TRBV4-1 combines with J gene TRBJ1-1; D gene ambiguous. The CDR3 length is 18 residues. Deletions cut 0 bases from V and 4 bases from J, with 21 bases between. Germline V CDR1 and CDR2: MGHRA, YSYEKL. The CDR3 protein is CASSQDGETPPGATEAFF. The CDR3 DNA follows: TGCGCCAGCAGCCAAGATGGGGAGACTCCCCCTGGCGCCACTGAAGCTTTCTTT.

This chain uses TRBV7-2 with TRBJ1-1; TRBD1 is a possible D gene (5 bases). V dropped 1 base and J dropped 5 bases, with 14 bases sitting between them. Germline V gene lookup returns CDR1 SGHTA and CDR2 FQGNSA. The CDR3 runs 15 residues. CDR3 region: CASSLVVDSRTEAFF. The CDR3 nucleotides are TGTGCCAGCAGCTTAGTTGTTGACAGCAGAACTGAAGCTTTCTTT. Drawing the rest from reference TRBV7-2 and TRBJ1-1, the complete variable domain is GAGVSQSPSNKVTEKGKDVELRCDPISGHTALYWYRQSLGQGLEFLIYFQGNSAPDKSGLPSDRFSAERTGGSVSTLTIQRTQQEDSAVYLCASSLVVDSRTEAFFGQGTRLTVV.

The chain couples TRBV2 to TRBJ2-3, with unresolved D. CDR3 length: 11 amino acids. Trimming took off 7 bases at V and 4 bases at J, with 6 bases between the two ends. Germline V CDR1 and CDR2: SNHLY, FYNNEI. The CDR3 region is CASKAPDTQYF. DNA for the CDR3: TGTGCCAGCAAAGCACCAGATACGCAGTATTTT. The full variable domain, in which reference TRBV2 and TRBJ2-3 provide the parts outside the CDR3, is EPEVTQTPSHQVTQMGQEVILRCVPISNHLYFYWYRQILGQKVEFLVSFYNNEISEKSEIFDDQFSVERPDGSNFTLKIRSTKLEDSAMYFCASKAPDTQYFGPGTRLTVL.

The chain recombines TRBV13 with TRBJ2-7; possibly TRBD1 for D (6 bases). Germline CDR1 PRHDT, CDR2 FYEKMQ (reference sequence). Trimming took 0 bases from V and 0 from J, leaving 6 bases between them. The CDR3 runs to 14 residues. The CDR3 spells CASSLGDSSYEQYF. The CDR3 DNA reads TGTGCCAGCAGCTTAGGGGACAGCTCCTACGAGCAGTACTTC.

The chain has TRBV5-1 and TRBJ1-1; TRBD1 aligns across 8 bases. Per the germline V gene, CDR1 is SGHRS and CDR2 is YFSETQ. The CDR3 consists of 18 residues. V was pared by 4 bases and J by 4 bases, with 18 bases of the junction left unmatched. In DNA form, the CDR3 reads TGCGCCAGCAGCCACCGGACAGGGAGTGGGGTTGGGACCACTGAAGCTTTCTTT. As protein: CASSHRTGSGVGTTEAFF.

The rearrangement joins TRBV1 to TRBJ2-1; whether TRBD2, the table's D call, matches the DNA was not checked. TRBV1 is described as a pseudogene. There are 19 residues in the CDR3. The chain's CDR3 is CTSSQDRHKKSGGFNEQFF. The CDR3 DNA reads as TGCACCAGCAGCCAAGATCGTCATAAGAAGAGCGGGGGTTTCAATGAGCAGTTCTTC.

V gene TRBV19 combines with J gene TRBJ2-7; 9 bases align to TRBD2. The CDR3 is 14 amino acids. J gave up 5 bases and V 4 bases, and 6 bases lay outside the gene matches. Looked up from germline, CDR1 is LNHDA and CDR2 is SQIVND (reference sequence). CDR3 region: CASSTSGLAHEQYF. The CDR3 DNA follows: TGTGCCAGTAGTACCTCGGGACTAGCCCACGAGCAGTACTTC. Full variable domain (rest looked up from reference TRBV19 and TRBJ2-7): DGGITQSPKYLFRKEGQNVTLSCEQNLNHDAMYWYRQDPGQGLRLIYYSQIVNDFQKGDIAEGYSVSREKKESFPLTVTSAQKNPTAFYLCASSTSGLAHEQYFGPGTRLTVT.

The chain couples TRBV4-2 to TRBJ2-7, with 7 bases aligning to TRBD1. The germline gives CDR1 LGHNA, CDR2 YNFKEQ. This CDR3 spans 13 amino acids. V lost 4 bases and J lost 3; bases outside the gene matches: 3. CDR3 bases: TGTGCCAGCAGCCCCGGGACAGACTACGAGCAGTACTTC. Translation: CASSPGTDYEQYF.

This clone was found once. V is TRBV7-8 and J is TRBJ2-5; perhaps TRBD2 as D (5 bases). Germline V CDR1 and CDR2: SGHVS, FQNEAQ. V was cut by 5 bases and J by 2 bases, with 6 bases left in between. The CDR3 covers 12 residues. The CDR3 coding sequence is TGTGCCAGCAGCAGACTACAAGAGACCCAGTACTTC. Its translation is CASSRLQETQYF.

V gene TRBV6-1 combines with J gene TRBJ1-4; weak D call: TRBD1 (5 bases). CDR3 size: 13 residues. Trimming left V 5 bases short and J 6 bases short, with 10 bases between. The germline V gene has CDR1 MNHNS and CDR2 SASEGT. CDR3 nucleotide sequence: TGTGCCAGCAGTAGGACATTGTATGAAAAACTGTTTTTT. It specifies CASSRTLYEKLFF.

The chain carries TRBV9 and TRBJ2-5; TRBD1 agrees at 7 bases. The trim removed 4 bases at V and 1 base at J, leaving 7 bases unmatched. Germline V gene sequence: CDR1 SGDLS, CDR2 YYNGEE. The CDR3 sequence is 15 residues long. Here the CDR3 reads CASSSRDSRQETQYF. CDR3 in DNA: TGTGCCAGCAGCTCCAGGGACAGCCGCCAAGAGACCCAGTACTTC.

The chain recombines TRBV14 with TRBJ2-3; 8 bases agree with TRBD1. Trimming removed 2 bases from V and 0 bases from J; junction bases left unmatched: 1. Germline V gene sequence: CDR1 SGHDN, CDR2 FVKESK. The CDR3 is 15 amino acids. The CDR3 DNA sequence: TGTGCCAGCAGCCAAAGGGACAGGAGCACAGATACGCAGTATTTT. This sequence encodes CASSQRDRSTDTQYF.

The chain recombines TRBV28 with TRBJ2-7; TRBD2 is a possible D gene (7 bases). The CDR3 covers 13 residues. Germline V gene lookup returns CDR1 MDHEN and CDR2 SYDVKM. Trimming took off 6 bases at V and 3 bases at J, with 12 bases between the two ends. In nucleotides, the CDR3 is TGTGCCAGCAGCGGCGGGGGCCGCTACGAGCAGTACTTC. Its translation is CASSGGGRYEQYF.

This sequence joins TRBV19 and TRBJ2-5, with 8 positions matching TRBD1. This CDR3 spans 13 amino acids. Germline loops: CDR1 LNHDA, CDR2 SQIVND (reference sequence). V lost 6 bases and J lost 2; bases outside the gene matches: 2. CDR3 bases: TGTGCCAGTAGGGGGACAGGACAAGAGACCCAGTACTTC. It codes for CASRGTGQETQYF.

J is TRBJ1-1 and V is TRBV7-3; no clear D gene. CDR1 is SGHTA, CDR2 FQGTGA, per germline. Trimming shortened V by 6 bases and J by 0 bases, and 8 bases separated the two germline ends. The CDR3 spans 13 residues. The CDR3 reads CASRLGMNTEAFF. DNA for the CDR3: TGTGCCAGCAGACTAGGGATGAACACTGAAGCTTTCTTT.

The DNA of the CDR3 is TGTGCCAGCTCACCAAGGCAGGGAACCGAGCCCCAGCATTTT. This encodes CASSPRQGTEPQHF. V and J are TRBV18 and TRBJ1-5, with TRBD1 as a possible D gene (5 bases). CDR3 length equals 14 residues. From germline, CDR1 is KGHSH and CDR2 LQKENI. Trimming took 2 bases from V and 8 from J, leaving 13 bases between them.

J is TRBJ1-5 and V is TRBV4-2; D unresolved. This CDR3 has 14 amino acids. Deletions cut 4 bases from V and 9 bases from J, with 16 bases between. The V gene's germline CDR1 is LGHNA and CDR2 YNFKEQ. CDR3 protein: CASSPSSEGRPQHF. CDR3 DNA sequence: TGTGCCAGCAGCCCGTCGTCGGAGGGCAGGCCCCAGCATTTT.

The rearrangement joins TRBV11-3 to TRBJ2-2; D perhaps matches TRBD2 (6 bases). The V end was cut by 3 bases, the J end by 3 bases, with 11 bases between. The CDR3 extends over 15 amino acids. Germline V CDR1 and CDR2: SGHNT, YENEEA. The CDR3 loop is CASSFGGLDTGELFF. In DNA, the CDR3 is TGTGCCAGCAGCTTTGGGGGGTTGGACACCGGGGAGCTGTTTTTT.

The V and J genes are TRBV7-9 and TRBJ1-1; D remains ambiguous. CDR1 SEHNR and CDR2 FQNEAQ come from the germline V gene (reference sequence). Between the trimmed V and J ends, which lost 2 bases and 6 bases, there was a span of 13 bases. This CDR3 is 14 amino acids long. Here the CDR3 reads CASSLPRGAPEAFF. In DNA, the CDR3 is TGTGCCAGCAGCTTACCTCGCGGCGCCCCTGAAGCTTTCTTT.

V is TRBV28 and J is TRBJ2-1; D might be TRBD2 (5 bases). V was clipped by 5 bases and J by 5 bases, with 22 bases between them. The CDR3 is 17 amino acids. Looked up from germline, CDR1 is MDHEN and CDR2 is SYDVKM. CDR3: CASSPLYALGMHNEQFF. The CDR3 coding sequence is TGTGCCAGCAGTCCCCTATATGCCCTCGGGATGCACAATGAGCAGTTCTTC.

The rearrangement joins TRBV6-5 to TRBJ1-1, with 8 positions matching TRBD1. CDR1 MNHEY and CDR2 SVGAGI come from the germline V gene. CDR3 length equals 14 residues. The V segment lost 7 bases and the J segment 1 base; nucleotides outside the gene matches: 5. The CDR3 bases are TGTGCCAGCAACACAGGGGGTGGGAACACTGAAGCTTTCTTT. This codes for CASNTGGGNTEAFF.

This rearrangement joins TRBV10-3 to TRBJ2-7; 7 nucleotides match TRBD1. CDR3 length equals 12 residues. Germline CDR1 and CDR2: ENHRY and SYGVKD. Trimming removed 6 bases from V and 7 bases from J; junction bases left unmatched: 6. The CDR3 DNA sequence: TGTGCCATCAGACCTAACAGGGGAGAGCAGTACTTC. Translating gives CAIRPNRGEQYF.

V is TRBV29-1 and J is TRBJ1-4; D unresolved. Trimming removed 4 bases from V and 4 bases from J, with 13 bases in between. Germline V gene sequence: CDR1 SQVTM, CDR2 ANQGSEA. This CDR3 has 14 residues. CDR3 bases: TGCAGCGTTGTGATACGGGGATATAATGAAAAACTGTTTTTT. Protein sequence: CSVVIRGYNEKLFF. The full variable domain, with the rest looked up from reference TRBV29-1 and TRBJ1-4, is SAVISQKPSRDICQRGTSLTIQCQVDSQVTMMFWYRQQPGQSLTLIATANQGSEATYESGFVIDKFPISRPNLTFSTLTVSNMSPEDSSIYLCSVVIRGYNEKLFFGSGTQLSVL.

This clone was detected only a few times. The rearrangement links TRBV6-6 to TRBJ1-1, with a tentative D call TRBD1 (6 bases). The CDR3 runs to 15 residues. Germline CDR1 MNHNY, CDR2 SVGAGI (reference sequence). Between the trimmed V and J ends, which lost 5 bases and 0 bases, there was a span of 13 bases. Written as DNA, the CDR3 is TGTGCCAGCAGTGCCGGACAGAACATGAACACTGAAGCTTTCTTT. Protein: CASSAGQNMNTEAFF.

Regarding this clone: Other DNA sequences in this specimen translate into the identical CDR3. The rearrangement joins TRBV18 to TRBJ2-7; 10 bases are shared with TRBD1. Germline CDR1 and CDR2: KGHSH and LQKENI. V trimming: 2 bases; J trimming: 5 bases; junction bases outside the gene matches: 3. The CDR3 runs to 14 residues. The CDR3 DNA sequence: TGTGCCAGCTCACCAAGGACAGGGGGGGACGAGCAGTACTTC. This codes for CASSPRTGGDEQYF. The complete variable domain, with remaining parts taken from reference TRBV18 and TRBJ2-7, reads NAGVMQNPRHLVRRRGQEARLRCSPMKGHSHVYWYRQLPEEGLKFMVYLQKENIIDESGMPKERFSAEFPKEGPSILRIQQVVRGDSAAYFCASSPRTGGDEQYFGPGTRLTVT.